This T cell receptor beta chain was observed in a study of blood T cell repertoires in COVID-19. Looking at the study overall: Sites in the United States, Italy and Spain provided acute and convalescent COVID-19 samples. In each case, the material was cDNA or gDNA derived from T cells, B-cell-depleted T cells, or PBMCs.

As originally analysed: By means of reference gene primer amplification, nucleated cell counts were estimated. The repertoire was sequenced with immunoSEQ multiplex PCR; TCRdb's copy has only in-frame clones and lacks some. The V and J calls and clone size come from that table; D and trimming were worked out from the DNA. The table includes 45,000 to 60,000 clones, approximately 86% detected once. V shed 6 bases and J shed 7 bases, with 16 bases lying between them. The CDR3 is made up of 15 amino acids. Per the germline V gene, CDR1 is LNHDA and CDR2 is SQIVND (reference sequence). This clone was counted only a few times.

The TCR comes from a man aged 55 to 70 with acute or convalescent COVID-19. The J gene is TRBJ1-6, the V gene TRBV19; D call uncertain. Specimen: peripheral blood. The CDR3 loop is CASSPVGLQNSPLHF. CDR3 coding DNA: TGTGCCAGTAGCCCGGTCGGACTTCAAAATTCACCCCTCCACTTT.